This T cell receptor (beta chain) appears in the sequencing data of a study of blood T cell repertoires in COVID-19. Clones were sequenced by immunoSEQ multiplex PCR, and TCRdb holds only the in-frame ones, with some missing. The profile shows about 410,000 clones, 85% to 90% of them singletons. This clone was picked up a small number of times. The clonotype originates from a woman aged 30 to 39 who had recovered from COVID-19. Sequencing used PBMCs or T cells enriched from blood (not recorded which).

DNA of the CDR3: TGTGCCATCAGCACGGACAGGGTTGGGAATCAGCCCCAGCATTTT. It is translated as CAISTDRVGNQPQHF. This chain uses TRBV10-3 with TRBJ1-5; TRBD1 matches 8 bases. Germline trimming cut 6 bases from V and 4 bases from J; bases unmatched to any gene: 8. The CDR3 covers 15 residues. CDR1 is ENHRY, CDR2 SYGVKD, per germline.